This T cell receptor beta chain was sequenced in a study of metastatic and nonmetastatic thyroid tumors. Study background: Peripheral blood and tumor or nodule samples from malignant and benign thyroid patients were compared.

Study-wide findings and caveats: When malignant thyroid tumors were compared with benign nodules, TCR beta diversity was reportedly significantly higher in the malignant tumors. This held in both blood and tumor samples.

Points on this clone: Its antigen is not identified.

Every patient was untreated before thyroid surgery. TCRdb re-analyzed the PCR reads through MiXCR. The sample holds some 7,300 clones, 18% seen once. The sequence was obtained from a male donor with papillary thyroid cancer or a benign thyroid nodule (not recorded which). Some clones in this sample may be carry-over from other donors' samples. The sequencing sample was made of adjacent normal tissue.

The CDR3 protein is CASSVNYGYTF. Here the CDR3 DNA reads TGTGCCAGCAGTGTAAACTATGGCTACACCTTC. The V gene is TRBV28, the J gene TRBJ1-2; no clear D. Trimming took off 5 bases at V and 2 bases at J, with 3 bases between the two ends. Germline values: CDR1 MDHEN, CDR2 SYDVKM. CDR3 size: 11 residues.